Listed here are 27 T cell receptor beta chains from one sample, sequenced in a study of T cell changes during pregnancy in multiple sclerosis. Using immunoSEQ multiplex PCR, the repertoire was profiled, and TCRdb retains in-frame clones only, with some absent. The table records tens of thousands of clones, just over 90% of them present only once. The source material was CD8+ T cells from peripheral blood mononuclear cells, sampled before pregnancy. Receptor source: a female donor with multiple sclerosis, enrolled in a pregnancy study.

Details on this clone: One end of the junction does not line up with germline, which may come from a read error. The chain combines TRBV2 with TRBJ2-7, with 10 positions matching TRBD2. The CDR3 consists of 13 residues. Germline V lookup: CDR1 SNHLY, CDR2 FYNNEI. The CDR3 DNA reads as TGTGCCAGCAGTGATAGGTCTAGCGGGGGCCCAAACTTC. Its translation is CASSDRSSGGPNF.

The J gene is TRBJ2-7, the V gene TRBV4-3, with 7 positions matching TRBD1. The germline CDR1 and CDR2 sequences are LGHNA and YSLEER. V lost 4 bases to trimming and J lost 5 bases; unmatched junction nucleotides: 2. The CDR3 covers 12 residues. This CDR3 is CASSPTGNEQYF. CDR3 nucleotide sequence: TGCGCCAGCAGCCCGACAGGGAACGAGCAGTACTTC.

The chain combines TRBV27 with TRBJ2-3, with 8 bases lining up with TRBD2. The CDR3 is 14 residues long. J lost 7 bases, V lost 7 bases, and 10 bases had no gene match. Germline V gene sequence: CDR1 MNHEY, CDR2 SMNVEV (reference sequence). The CDR3 DNA is TGTGCCAGCAACCCCGCGGGAGGTGTAAATACGCAGTATTTT. This gives the protein CASNPAGGVNTQYF.

V gene TRBV11-1 combines with J gene TRBJ2-3; D might be TRBD2 (6 bases). Trimming removed 2 bases at V and 4 bases at J, with 13 bases between. CDR1 and CDR2 (germline): SGHAT, FQDESV (reference sequence). The CDR3 contains 15 residues. The CDR3 region is CASSLSGGPPDTQYF. In DNA, the CDR3 is TGTGCCAGCAGCTTATCCGGAGGGCCCCCAGATACGCAGTATTTT.

This chain joins TRBV27 and TRBJ1-2, with D uncertain. Trimming took 4 bases from V and 3 from J, leaving 9 bases between them. The CDR3 has 13 amino acids. The germline gives CDR1 MNHEY, CDR2 SMNVEV (reference sequence). DNA for the CDR3: TGTGCCAGCAGTTGGTCAGTTTACTATGGCTACACCTTC. It yields the protein CASSWSVYYGYTF.

The chain employs TRBV4-3 and TRBJ2-1; no definite D call. With 1 base removed from V and 0 bases from J, the gap between germline ends came to 13 bases. Germline loops: CDR1 LGHNA, CDR2 YSLEER. This CDR3 has 17 amino acids. The CDR3 protein is CASSQGLERSSYNEQFF. CDR3 nucleotides: TGCGCCAGCAGCCAAGGACTGGAAAGAAGCTCCTACAATGAGCAGTTCTTC.

This chain links TRBV27 with TRBJ2-7; D is perhaps TRBD2 (6 bases). Trimming removed 1 base from V and 2 bases from J, with 9 bases in between. The CDR3 sequence is 14 residues long. Germline-derived CDR1 and CDR2 are MNHEY and SMNVEV (reference sequence). CDR3 sequence: CASSLLASAYEQYF. The CDR3 DNA follows: TGTGCCAGCAGTTTATTGGCTAGCGCCTACGAGCAGTACTTC.

The chain uses TRBV25-1 and TRBJ2-1, with 7 nucleotides matching TRBD1. Trimming at V came to 6 bases and at J to 4 bases, leaving 3 bases not matched to a gene. The CDR3 length is 13 residues. Germline-derived CDR1 and CDR2 are MGHDK and SYGVNS. The CDR3 DNA reads as TGTGCCAGCAGGCACAGGGGATACAATGAGCAGTTCTTC. Translation gives CASRHRGYNEQFF.

This clone appeared once. The chain is built from TRBV29-1 and TRBJ2-7; D possibly corresponds to TRBD2 (5 bases). The V end was cut by 4 bases, the J end by 1 base, with 11 bases between. Germline values: CDR1 SQVTM, CDR2 ANQGSEA. The CDR3 runs 13 residues. The CDR3 reads CSVVGESSYEQYF. CDR3 bases: TGCAGCGTTGTGGGAGAGTCTTCCTACGAGCAGTACTTC.

The J gene is TRBJ2-3, the V gene TRBV6-5, with D perhaps matching TRBD1 (6 bases). The V end lost 6 bases, the J end lost 2 bases, and 12 bases lay between the germline ends. CDR1 is MNHEY and CDR2 is SVGAGI in the germline V gene. The CDR3 has 14 amino acids. The CDR3 sequence: CASRQGSHTDTQYF. CDR3 coding DNA: TGTGCCAGCAGGCAGGGGTCCCACACAGATACGCAGTATTTT.

CDR3 coding DNA: TGTGCCAGCAGCTTAGGCGGCAGCAATGAGCAGTTCTTC. Amino acids: CASSLGGSNEQFF. This chain connects TRBV7-6 to TRBJ2-1, with D unresolved. The CDR3 totals 13 residues. Trimming shortened V by 1 base and J by 6 bases, and 7 bases separated the two germline ends. Germline CDR1 reads SGHVS; CDR2 reads FNYEAQ.

V and J are TRBV25-1 and TRBJ1-1; maybe TRBD1 (6 bases). Germline V CDR1 and CDR2: MGHDK, SYGVNS. The CDR3 is 13 amino acids. Trimming shortened V by 6 bases and J by 0 bases, and 8 bases separated the two germline ends. The chain's CDR3 is CASRGQMNTEAFF. CDR3 nucleotide sequence: TGTGCCAGCAGAGGACAGATGAACACTGAAGCTTTCTTT.

CDR3 DNA: TGTGCCAGCACCGAGCTTCTCCGCACCTACACTGAAGCTTTCTTT. The encoded protein is CASTELLRTYTEAFF. V is TRBV6-1 and J is TRBJ1-1, with D unclear. The germline CDR1 and CDR2 sequences are MNHNS and SASEGT. Trimming cost V 7 bases and J 3 bases, with 18 bases left between them. This CDR3 region has 15 residues.

The genes are TRBV6-5 and TRBJ2-1; 10 bases are shared with TRBD2. The V gene's germline CDR1 is MNHEY and CDR2 SVGAGI. Losses at the gene ends were 8 bases for V and 6 bases for J; bases not matched to a gene: 4. This CDR3 is 13 amino acids long. DNA for the CDR3: TGTGCCAGCTCCTCTAGCGGGAGCAATGAGCAGTTCTTC. Its translation: CASSSSGSNEQFF.

DNA for the CDR3: TGTGCCAGCACCCCAAGAGGGGGCTTCAACGAGCAGTACTTC. This sequence encodes CASTPRGGFNEQYF. This rearrangement joins TRBV7-7 to TRBJ2-7, with 7 bases matching TRBD1. The CDR3 extends over 14 amino acids. CDR1 and CDR2 (germline): SSHAT, FNYEAQ (reference sequence). V shed 7 bases and J 5 bases; nucleotides not matched to a gene: 11.

The J gene is TRBJ2-1, the V gene TRBV20-1; the match to TRBD2 covers 8 bases. Germline V gene sequence: CDR1 DFQATT, CDR2 SNEGSKA (reference sequence). The CDR3 sequence is 11 residues long. CDR3 in DNA: TGCGCGGGGGGACTAGACAATGAGCAGTTCTTC. Translating gives CAGGLDNEQFF.

The V and J genes are TRBV5-4 and TRBJ2-1; possibly TRBD1 for D (6 bases). Per the germline V gene, CDR1 is SGHNT and CDR2 is YYREEE (reference sequence). CDR3 length: 13 residues. V was clipped by 0 bases and J by 12 bases, with 13 bases between them. The CDR3 loop is CASSLETEDRQFF. The DNA for the CDR3 is TGTGCCAGCAGCTTGGAGACAGAGGACAGGCAGTTCTTC.

This clone was observed once. The J gene is TRBJ2-7, the V gene TRBV10-3, with 8 bases matching TRBD2. This CDR3 spans 19 amino acids. Germline V gene sequence: CDR1 ENHRY, CDR2 SYGVKD. The trim removed 0 bases at V and 2 bases at J, leaving 15 bases unmatched. The CDR3 spells CAISESGTRIGEGAYEQYF. Written as DNA, the CDR3 is TGTGCCATCAGTGAGTCAGGGACTAGGATTGGAGAAGGTGCCTACGAGCAGTACTTC.

V and J are TRBV19 and TRBJ1-3; possibly TRBD1 for D (5 bases). Germline V lookup: CDR1 LNHDA, CDR2 SQIVND (reference sequence). The germline V and J ends were trimmed by 6 bases and 0 bases, with 15 bases remaining between them. This CDR3 is 16 amino acids long. CDR3 residues: CASSPLGQLSGNTIYF. CDR3 coding DNA: TGTGCCAGTAGCCCGTTGGGGCAGCTCTCTGGAAACACCATATATTTT.

The chain employs TRBV7-9 and TRBJ2-7, with 9 nucleotides matching TRBD2. V dropped 1 base and J dropped 3; count of bases not matched to a gene: 4. Germline V CDR1 and CDR2: SEHNR, FQNEAQ (reference sequence). The CDR3 length is 15 residues. The DNA of the CDR3 is TGTGCCAGCAGCTTAGTGACTAGCGGAGTCTACGAGCAGTACTTC. Translation gives CASSLVTSGVYEQYF.

The V gene is TRBV14, the J gene TRBJ2-3, with 7 bases fitting TRBD2. CDR1 is SGHDN and CDR2 is FVKESK in the germline V gene. Trimming took 5 bases from V and 2 from J; bases not matched to a gene: 10. The CDR3 contains 16 residues. CDR3 protein: CASSSGAGEITDTQYF. Here the CDR3 DNA reads TGTGCCAGCAGCAGTGGGGCGGGGGAAATCACAGATACGCAGTATTTT.

The CDR3 reads CASSLFSTGGAYNEQFF. CDR3 bases: TGTGCCAGCAGTTTATTTAGCACGGGGGGCGCCTACAATGAGCAGTTCTTC. The rearrangement uses TRBV27 and TRBJ2-1; a weak D match, TRBD2 (7 bases). Germline values: CDR1 MNHEY, CDR2 SMNVEV (reference sequence). V was clipped by 1 base and J by 2 bases, with 15 bases between them. The CDR3 runs to 17 residues.

This rearrangement joins TRBV9 to TRBJ1-2; D is unclear. The CDR3 length is 13 residues. Germline CDR1 and CDR2: SGDLS and YYNGEE. Trimming shortened V by 4 bases and J by 2 bases, and 9 bases separated the two germline ends. CDR3 protein: CASSTRENYGYTF. The CDR3 DNA reads as TGTGCCAGCAGCACCCGGGAGAACTATGGCTACACCTTC.

This sequence joins TRBV25-1 and TRBJ2-3; the match to TRBD2 covers 8 bases. This CDR3 comprises 13 residues. Germline trimming cut 5 bases from V and 4 bases from J; bases unmatched to any gene: 2. The V gene's germline CDR1 is MGHDK and CDR2 SYGVNS. CDR3 protein: CASSYSGADTQYF. The CDR3 DNA sequence: TGTGCCAGCAGTTATAGCGGGGCAGATACGCAGTATTTT.

The chain couples TRBV15 to TRBJ1-1; D might be TRBD1 (5 bases). CDR3 size: 15 residues. Germline V gene sequence: CDR1 LNHNV, CDR2 YYDKDF (reference sequence). V was shortened by 5 bases and J by 1 base, with 14 bases between the two germline ends. The CDR3 DNA is TGTGCCACCAGCCCACACGTAGGGGAGAACACTGAAGCTTTCTTT. Its translation: CATSPHVGENTEAFF.

This rearrangement joins TRBV4-1 to TRBJ2-3; TRBD2 might be the D (5 bases). From germline, CDR1 is MGHRA and CDR2 YSYEKL. The CDR3 has 16 residues. Trimming left V 3 bases short and J 1 base short, with 14 bases between. The CDR3 sequence is CASSHLNWRGTDTQYF. The CDR3 DNA reads as TGCGCCAGCAGCCACCTGAATTGGCGGGGCACAGATACGCAGTATTTT.

Details on this clone: Additional DNA sequences in this sample encode the identical CDR3. V gene TRBV28 combines with J gene TRBJ2-7; TRBD1 is a possible D gene (5 bases). The CDR3 covers 12 residues. The germline V gene has CDR1 MDHEN and CDR2 SYDVKM. V was cut by 1 base and J by 4 bases, with 5 bases left in between. The CDR3 spells CASSLSGYEQYF. As DNA, the CDR3 is TGTGCCAGCAGTTTATCAGGGTACGAGCAGTACTTC.